The present entry profiles one T cell receptor (beta chain) with its context. This sample was included in a study of blood T cell repertoires in COVID-19. Whole-study context: The United States, Italy and Spain supplied acute and convalescent COVID-19 samples. In each case, the material was cDNA or gDNA derived from T cells, B-cell-depleted T cells, or PBMCs.

The data were produced by immunoSEQ multiplex PCR, yet TCRdb's version contains in-frame clones alone and is incomplete. The data contain some 150,000 clones, roughly 83% of them singletons. The CDR3 spans 15 residues. Trimming took off 1 base at V and 0 bases at J, with 7 bases between the two ends. Per germline, CDR1 SGDLS and CDR2 YYNGEE. V is TRBV9 and J is TRBJ2-2; tentative D call: TRBD2 (5 bases). The sequence came from a woman in her seventies with COVID-19, enrolled during active disease. The sequenced sample consisted of peripheral blood. The CDR3: CASSVSGTNTGELFF. In DNA form, the CDR3 reads TGTGCCAGCAGCGTATCGGGGACGAACACCGGGGAGCTGTTTTTT.